This entry lists 13 T cell receptor beta chains sequenced from one sample in a study of CD8 T cells in Susac syndrome. RNA in amounts of about 0.45 to 1 ug was reverse transcribed with random hexamers. A single record per CDR3 protein comes from TCRdb applying MiXCR to the immunoSEQ multiplex PCR reads. The table includes some 120,000 distinct CDR3 sequences, around 92% detected once. The sample was CD8+ T cells from PBMCs. The receptors stem from a human donor in good health.

V usage is TRBV25-1 and J usage is TRBJ1-2; D is ambiguous. The CDR3 is 17 residues long. The germline V gene encodes CDR1 MGHDK and CDR2 SYGVNS. Trimming removed 1 base at V and 3 bases at J, with 18 bases between. Written as DNA, the CDR3 is TGTGCCAGCAGTGAATCCACTCCCTCAGGAATCCACTATGGCTACACCTTC. Translated, it gives CASSESTPSGIHYGYTF.

This clonotype was counted once. The junction shows a germline mismatch at one end, possibly a read error. The J gene is TRBJ2-7, the V gene TRBV7-9, with 11 bases that match TRBD1. CDR1 and CDR2 from the germline V gene are SEHNR and FQNEAQ (reference sequence). The CDR3 runs to 16 residues. CDR3 loop: CASSFLAGTGGSEQHF. CDR3 bases: TGTGCCAGCAGCTTCTTGGCCGGGACAGGGGGGAGCGAGCAGCACTTC.

This clonotype was detected once. V gene TRBV19 combines with J gene TRBJ1-1; weak D call: TRBD1 (5 bases). The CDR3 consists of 16 residues. Trimming left V 1 base short and J 0 bases short, with 12 bases between. Germline V gene lookup returns CDR1 LNHDA and CDR2 SQIVND (reference sequence). CDR3 loop: CASSIGPGQVNTEAFF. The DNA of the CDR3 is TGTGCCAGTAGTATAGGGCCGGGGCAGGTGAACACTGAAGCTTTCTTT.

V gene TRBV9 combines with J gene TRBJ2-5; 7 bases agree with TRBD2. V gave up 3 bases and J gave up 5 bases; unmatched junction bases: 10. The CDR3 runs to 15 residues. The V gene's germline CDR1 is SGDLS and CDR2 YYNGEE. The CDR3 region is CASSGAGGLKETQYF. The CDR3 DNA follows: TGTGCCAGCAGCGGGGCCGGGGGGTTGAAGGAGACCCAGTACTTC.

This chain joins TRBV7-9 and TRBJ1-2; TRBD1 might be the D (5 bases). The CDR3 sequence is 13 residues long. The V and J ends lost 3 bases and 11 bases respectively, with 16 bases between them. Per germline, CDR1 SEHNR and CDR2 FQNEAQ (reference sequence). CDR3 sequence (DNA): TGTGCCAGCAGCTTTTTTGGGGGGGAGAGTTACACCTTC. The encoded protein is CASSFFGGESYTF.

CDR3 loop: CASSQDSGTAEKLFF. CDR3 bases: TGCGCCAGCAGCCAAGACAGCGGGACGGCTGAAAAACTGTTTTTT. The chain uses TRBV4-1 and TRBJ1-4; D might be TRBD1 (5 bases). Germline-derived CDR1 and CDR2 are MGHRA and YSYEKL. Between the trimmed V and J ends, which lost 0 bases and 7 bases, there was a span of 12 bases. The CDR3 runs to 15 residues.

The chain is built from TRBV6-4 and TRBJ2-6; D uncertain. Looked up from germline, CDR1 is MRHNA and CDR2 is SNTAGT. This CDR3 is 16 amino acids long. Trimming cost V 0 bases and J 0 bases, with 6 bases left between them. The CDR3 sequence: CASSDSMASGANVLTF. The CDR3 DNA sequence: TGTGCCAGCAGTGACTCGATGGCCTCTGGGGCCAACGTCCTGACTTTC.

The chain combines TRBV5-1 with TRBJ2-3, with D perhaps matching TRBD2 (5 bases). This CDR3 region has 13 residues. Deletions cut 4 bases from V and 5 bases from J, with 11 bases between. Germline assignment: CDR1 SGHRS and CDR2 YFSETQ. In nucleotides, the CDR3 is TGCGCCAGCAGCGACGTTGGGAGAGATACGCAGTATTTT. The encoded protein is CASSDVGRDTQYF.

This rearrangement joins TRBV20-1 to TRBJ2-5, with a weak D call TRBD1 (6 bases). CDR3 length: 16 amino acids. Per the germline V gene, CDR1 is DFQATT and CDR2 is SNEGSKA (reference sequence). The germline V and J ends were trimmed by 0 bases and 3 bases, with 17 bases remaining between them. CDR3 region: CSARDSPTGWEETQYF. The CDR3 bases are TGCAGTGCTAGAGATAGCCCAACAGGGTGGGAAGAGACCCAGTACTTC.

The V call is TRBV12-3 or TRBV12-4, the J call TRBJ2-3; D remains ambiguous. The V gene lost 4 bases and the J gene lost 2 bases, with 7 bases spanning the gap. The CDR3 is 13 amino acids. In nucleotides, the CDR3 is TGTGCCAGCAGTTCGGACGACACAGATACGCAGTATTTT. Protein: CASSSDDTDTQYF.

V gene TRBV11-2 combines with J gene TRBJ1-4; no reliable D call. The CDR3 contains 14 residues. V shed 4 bases and J shed 5 bases, with 11 bases lying between them. The germline CDR1 and CDR2 sequences are SGHAT and FQNNGV. The CDR3 nucleotides read TGTGCCAGCAGCTCGCCCCAAGGGAATGAAAAACTGTTTTTT. This gives the protein CASSSPQGNEKLFF.

This clonotype was seen just once. The V gene is TRBV5-1, the J gene TRBJ2-1, with D perhaps matching TRBD1 (5 bases). Germline values: CDR1 SGHRS, CDR2 YFSETQ. With 0 bases removed from V and 6 bases from J, the gap between germline ends came to 13 bases. CDR3 size: 15 residues. The CDR3 spells CASSLEAGSFNEQFF. In nucleotides, the CDR3 is TGCGCCAGCAGCTTGGAGGCAGGGTCTTTCAATGAGCAGTTCTTC.

This clonotype was found a few times. This chain joins TRBV30 and TRBJ1-4, with 8 bases identical to TRBD1. Germline values: CDR1 GTSNPN, CDR2 SVGIG (reference sequence). J lost 6 bases, V lost 3 bases, and 6 bases had no gene match. The length of the CDR3 is 14 residues. As DNA, the CDR3 is TGTGCCTGGAGATCTACAGGGGGGCATGAAAAACTGTTTTTT. The encoded protein is CAWRSTGGHEKLFF. Full variable domain (missing parts from reference TRBV30 and TRBJ1-4): SQTIHQWPATLVQPVGSPLSLECTVEGTSNPNLYWYRQAAGRGLQLLFYSVGIGQISSEVPQNLSASRPQDRQFILSSKKLLLSDSGFYLCAWRSTGGHEKLFFGSGTQLSVL.